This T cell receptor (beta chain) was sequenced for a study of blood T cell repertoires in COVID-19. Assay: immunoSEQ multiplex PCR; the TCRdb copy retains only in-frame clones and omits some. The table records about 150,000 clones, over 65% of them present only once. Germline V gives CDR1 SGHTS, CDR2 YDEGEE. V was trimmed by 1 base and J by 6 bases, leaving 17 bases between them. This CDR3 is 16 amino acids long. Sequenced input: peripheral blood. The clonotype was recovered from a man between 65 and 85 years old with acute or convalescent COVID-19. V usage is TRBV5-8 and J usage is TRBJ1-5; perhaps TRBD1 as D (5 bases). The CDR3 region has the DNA TGTGCCAGCAGCTTGAGCCCACAGGTCTTAGCTCAGCCCCAGCATTTT. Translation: CASSLSPQVLAQPQHF.